This T cell receptor (beta chain) was retrieved from a study of blood T cell repertoires in COVID-19. Whole-study context: Material from acute and convalescent COVID-19 was sourced from the United States, Italy and Spain.

This study enrolled people aged roughly 18 to 90 from around 25 US geographic areas. Turning to this clone: This sample includes further DNA sequences coding for the same CDR3.

Per the authors' pipeline: Scientists estimated how many nucleated cells there were by amplifying reference gene primers. The repertoire was sequenced with immunoSEQ multiplex PCR; TCRdb's copy has only in-frame clones and lacks some. V, J and clone size were drawn from that table, and D and trimming were deduced from the DNA. The table records about 300,000 clones, approximately 83% of them present only once. The source of this sequence is a man under 40 who had recovered from COVID-19. The sample consisted of PBMCs or T cells enriched from blood (not recorded which).

DNA of the CDR3: TGTGCCAGCAGTTACTCTGCGGGGAGCACCGGGGAGCTGTTTTTT. It specifies CASSYSAGSTGELFF. The chain uses TRBV6-5 and TRBJ2-2, with a tentative D call TRBD2 (6 bases). V lost 0 bases, J lost 4 bases, and 9 bases lay in between. Germline V gene lookup returns CDR1 MNHEY and CDR2 SVGAGI. CDR3 length: 15 amino acids.